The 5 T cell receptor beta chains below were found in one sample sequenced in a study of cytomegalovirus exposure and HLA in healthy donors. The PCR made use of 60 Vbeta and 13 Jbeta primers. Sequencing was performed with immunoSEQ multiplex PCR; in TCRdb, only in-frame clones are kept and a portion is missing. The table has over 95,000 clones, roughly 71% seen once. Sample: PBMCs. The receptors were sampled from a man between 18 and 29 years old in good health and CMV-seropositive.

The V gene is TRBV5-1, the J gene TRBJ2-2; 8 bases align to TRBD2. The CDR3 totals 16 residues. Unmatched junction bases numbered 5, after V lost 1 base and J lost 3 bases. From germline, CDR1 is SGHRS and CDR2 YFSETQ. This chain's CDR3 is CASSLYGGADTGELFF. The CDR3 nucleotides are TGCGCCAGCAGCTTGTACGGGGGGGCGGACACCGGGGAGCTGTTTTTT.

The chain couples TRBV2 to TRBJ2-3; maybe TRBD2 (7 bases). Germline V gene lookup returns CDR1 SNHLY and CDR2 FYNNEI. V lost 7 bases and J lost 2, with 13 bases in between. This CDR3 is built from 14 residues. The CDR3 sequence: CASNWGGPTDTQYF. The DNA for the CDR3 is TGTGCCAGCAATTGGGGGGGCCCCACAGATACGCAGTATTTT.

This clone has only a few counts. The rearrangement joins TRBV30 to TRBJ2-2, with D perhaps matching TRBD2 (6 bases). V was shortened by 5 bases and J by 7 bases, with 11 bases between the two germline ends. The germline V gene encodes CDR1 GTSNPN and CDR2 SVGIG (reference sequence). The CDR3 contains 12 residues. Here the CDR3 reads CAWRGFDGELFF. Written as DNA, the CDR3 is TGTGCCTGGCGGGGGTTCGACGGGGAGCTGTTTTTT.

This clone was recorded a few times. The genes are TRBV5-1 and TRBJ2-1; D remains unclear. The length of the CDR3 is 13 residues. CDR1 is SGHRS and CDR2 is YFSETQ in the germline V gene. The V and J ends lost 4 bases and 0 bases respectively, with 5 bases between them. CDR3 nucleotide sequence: TGCGCCAGCAGCCAGGACTCCTACAATGAGCAGTTCTTC. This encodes CASSQDSYNEQFF.

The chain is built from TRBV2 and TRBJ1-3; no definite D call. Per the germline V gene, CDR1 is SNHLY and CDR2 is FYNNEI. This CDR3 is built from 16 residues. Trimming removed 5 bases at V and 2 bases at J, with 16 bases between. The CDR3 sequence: CASSQTTGWTGNTIYF. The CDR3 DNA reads TGTGCCAGCAGTCAGACAACTGGGTGGACTGGAAACACCATATATTTT.